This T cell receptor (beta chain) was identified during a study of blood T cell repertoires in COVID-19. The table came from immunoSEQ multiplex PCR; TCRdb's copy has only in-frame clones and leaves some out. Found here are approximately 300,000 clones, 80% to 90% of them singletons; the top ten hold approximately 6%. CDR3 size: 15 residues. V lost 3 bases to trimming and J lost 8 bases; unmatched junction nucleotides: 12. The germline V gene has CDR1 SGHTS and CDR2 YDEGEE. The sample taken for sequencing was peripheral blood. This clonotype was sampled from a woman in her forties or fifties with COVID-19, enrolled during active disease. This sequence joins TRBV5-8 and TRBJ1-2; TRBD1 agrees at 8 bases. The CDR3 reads CASSSFQGASRGYTF. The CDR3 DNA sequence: TGTGCCAGCAGCTCCTTCCAGGGGGCTTCGCGGGGCTACACCTTC.